Detailed here is one T cell receptor beta chain. Antigen: not known. Trimming pared 11 bases from V and 0 bases from J, leaving 17 bases between. Looked up from germline, CDR1 is MNHEY and CDR2 is SMNVEV (reference sequence). This CDR3 is 16 amino acids long. This entry is derived from a study of cytomegalovirus exposure and HLA in healthy donors. The wider study: According to later analysis, the same platform produced the approximately 120 validation and 600 to 800 first-cohort repertoires. Study outcomes and limitations: Subsequent analysis of the 120 or so validation repertoires found a tendency for first-cohort TCR clusters to co-occur. Rarity characterized most TCR sequences, yet some public TCRs appeared in many donors.

Using immunoSEQ multiplex PCR, the repertoire was profiled, and TCRdb retains in-frame clones only, with some absent. The table lists under 250,000 clones, 80% to 90% of them singletons. The donors belonged to the roughly 110-subject validation cohort, separate from the approximately 670-subject first cohort. This sequence was found in a man aged 18-30 years in good health and CMV-seronegative. The genes are TRBV27 and TRBJ2-6, with a weak D call TRBD2 (7 bases). Sequencing was performed on PBMCs. CDR3 amino acids: CAGGAGASSGANVLTF. The CDR3 DNA reads as TGTGCCGGTGGGGCGGGGGCCTCCTCTGGGGCCAACGTCCTGACTTTC.